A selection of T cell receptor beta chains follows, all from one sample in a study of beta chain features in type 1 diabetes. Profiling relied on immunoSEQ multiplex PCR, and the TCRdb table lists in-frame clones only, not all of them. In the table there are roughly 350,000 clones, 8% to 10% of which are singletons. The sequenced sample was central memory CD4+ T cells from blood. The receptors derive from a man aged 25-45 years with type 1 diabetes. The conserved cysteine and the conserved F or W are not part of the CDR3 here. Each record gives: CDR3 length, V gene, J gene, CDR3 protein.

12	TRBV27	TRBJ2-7	ASSTTSGSYEQY
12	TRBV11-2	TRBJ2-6	ASSLTAGANVLT
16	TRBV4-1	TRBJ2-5	ASSLPPGLAGGGETQY
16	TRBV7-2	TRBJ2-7	ASSLAGRQGITPYEQY
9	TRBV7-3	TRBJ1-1	ASSSGAEAF
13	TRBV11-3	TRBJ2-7	ASSLRTGVSYEQY
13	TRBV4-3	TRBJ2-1	ASSLVLAGNNEQF
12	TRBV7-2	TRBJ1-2	ASSLGDRAGGYT
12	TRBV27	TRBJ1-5	ASSLGRGDQPQH
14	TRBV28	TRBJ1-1	ASRTEGDPRGTEAF
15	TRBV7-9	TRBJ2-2	ASNGNVAGANTGELF
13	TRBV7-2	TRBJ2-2	ASSLGTHKSGELF
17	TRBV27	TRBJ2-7	ASSLSGPPFTGSSYEQY
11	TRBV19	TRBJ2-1	ASSITAYNEQF
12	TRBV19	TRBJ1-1	ASSIEMVQGTAF
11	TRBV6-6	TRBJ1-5	AIGRGSNQPQH
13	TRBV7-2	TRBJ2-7	ASSPLGYSSYEQY
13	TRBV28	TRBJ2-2	ASQSGQINTGELF
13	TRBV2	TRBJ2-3	ASSLAGDGTDTQY
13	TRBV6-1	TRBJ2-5	ASSGSTGGRETQY
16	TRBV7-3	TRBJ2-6	ASSLTAGGPGGANVLT
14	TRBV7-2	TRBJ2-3	ASSSPGGVGTDTQY
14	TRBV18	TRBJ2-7	ASSPFGAGDLDEQY
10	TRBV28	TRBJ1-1	ASRLRDKEAF
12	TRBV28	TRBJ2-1	ASYQQGSYNEQF
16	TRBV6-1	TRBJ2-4	ASSEVGVSGSFLDIQY
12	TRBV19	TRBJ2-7	ASSISETGDEQY
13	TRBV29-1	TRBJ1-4	SVAQGPGENEKLF
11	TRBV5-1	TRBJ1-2	ASSLLGQDGYT
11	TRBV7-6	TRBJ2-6	ASHRGGANVLT
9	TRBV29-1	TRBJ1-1	SVTGTGGTE
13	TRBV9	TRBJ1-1	ASSAYTGVDTEAF
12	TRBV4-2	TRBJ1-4	ASSRTESNEKLF
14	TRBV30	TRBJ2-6	AWSRTGAAGANVLT
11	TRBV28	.	ASTPSGAYEQY
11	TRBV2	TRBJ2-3	ASSESRTDTQY
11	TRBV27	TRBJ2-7	ASSDVITGEQY
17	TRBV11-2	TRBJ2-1	ASSLDGSTAGGEYNEQF
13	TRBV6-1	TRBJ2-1	ASTLSGRADNEQF
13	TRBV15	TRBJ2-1	ATSPVAGPYNEQF
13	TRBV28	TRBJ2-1	ASSSGTAGRNEQF
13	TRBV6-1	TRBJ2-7	ASSDPGTGTYEQY
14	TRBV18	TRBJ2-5	ASSPATRSSQETQY
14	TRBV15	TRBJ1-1	ATSLSWGGGNTEAF
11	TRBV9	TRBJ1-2	ASSGTGSLGYT
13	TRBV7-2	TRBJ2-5	ASSRPSGGPETQY
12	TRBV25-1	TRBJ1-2	ASRRSGQGYGYT
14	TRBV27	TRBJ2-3	ASSWYGTGSTDTQY
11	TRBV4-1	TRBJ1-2	ASSQTTGEPNT
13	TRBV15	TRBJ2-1	ATSRAGTSFSEQF
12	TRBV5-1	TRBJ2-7	ASSPDGYTYEQY
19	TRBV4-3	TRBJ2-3	ASSQRGSAGRRISVTDTQY
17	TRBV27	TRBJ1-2	ASRNPLQGTPTGLWSGT
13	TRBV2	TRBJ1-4	ASRGSRVRNEKLF
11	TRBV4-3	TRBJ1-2	ASSQDTNRGPT
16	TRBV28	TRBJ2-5	ASSLFRGHAKFQETQY
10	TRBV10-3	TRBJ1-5	AISATDQPQH
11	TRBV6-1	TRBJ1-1	ASSGRHNTEAF
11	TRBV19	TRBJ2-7	ASSISGPYEQY